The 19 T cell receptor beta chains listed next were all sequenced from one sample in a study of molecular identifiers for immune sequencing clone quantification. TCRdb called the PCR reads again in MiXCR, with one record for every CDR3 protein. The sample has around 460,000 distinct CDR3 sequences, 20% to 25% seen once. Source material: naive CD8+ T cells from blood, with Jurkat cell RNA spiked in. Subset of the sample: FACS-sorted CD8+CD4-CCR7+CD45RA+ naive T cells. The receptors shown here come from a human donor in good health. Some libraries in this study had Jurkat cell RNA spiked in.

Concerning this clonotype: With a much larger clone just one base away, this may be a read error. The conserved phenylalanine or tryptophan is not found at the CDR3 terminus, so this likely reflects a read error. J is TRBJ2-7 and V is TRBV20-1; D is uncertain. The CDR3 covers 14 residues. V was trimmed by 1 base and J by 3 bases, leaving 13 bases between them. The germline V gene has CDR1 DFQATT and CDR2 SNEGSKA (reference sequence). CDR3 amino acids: CSARVARPDYEQYL. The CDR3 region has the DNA TGCAGTGCTAGAGTGGCGAGGCCCGACTACGAGCAGTACCTC.

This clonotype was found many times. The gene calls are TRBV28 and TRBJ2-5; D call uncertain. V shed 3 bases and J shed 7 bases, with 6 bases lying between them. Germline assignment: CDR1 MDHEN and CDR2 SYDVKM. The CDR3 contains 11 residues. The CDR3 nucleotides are TGTGCCAGCAGTTTTGGCGGGACCCAGTACTTC. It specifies CASSFGGTQYF. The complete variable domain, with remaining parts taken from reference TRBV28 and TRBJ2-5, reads DVKVTQSSRYLVKRTGEKVFLECVQDMDHENMFWYRQDPGLGLRLIYFSYDVKMKEKGDIPEGYSVSREKKERFSLILESASTNQTSMYLCASSFGGTQYFGPGTRLLVL.

The CDR3 DNA is TGCGCCAGCAGCCAAGTTACCTCGCCACCATCCTACGAGCAGTACTTC. The encoded protein is CASSQVTSPPSYEQYF. The chain couples TRBV4-1 to TRBJ2-7; the D is unclear. This CDR3 is built from 16 residues. Germline V gene data show CDR1 as MGHRA and CDR2 as YSYEKL. V was shortened by 1 base and J by 1 base, with 14 bases between the two germline ends.

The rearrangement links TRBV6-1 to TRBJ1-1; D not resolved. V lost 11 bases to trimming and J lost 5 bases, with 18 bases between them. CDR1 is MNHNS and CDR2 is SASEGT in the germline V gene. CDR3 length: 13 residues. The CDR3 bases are TGTGCCTTAGACCGGGGTACGTGGACTGAAGCTTTCTTT. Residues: CALDRGTWTEAFF.

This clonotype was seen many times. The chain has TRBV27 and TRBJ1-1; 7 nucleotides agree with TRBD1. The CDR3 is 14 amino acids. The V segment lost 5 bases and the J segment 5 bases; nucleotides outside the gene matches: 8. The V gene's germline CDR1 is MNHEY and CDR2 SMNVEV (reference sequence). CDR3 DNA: TGTGCCAGCAGTCCACGGGACAGTTGGACTGAAGCTTTCTTT. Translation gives CASSPRDSWTEAFF.

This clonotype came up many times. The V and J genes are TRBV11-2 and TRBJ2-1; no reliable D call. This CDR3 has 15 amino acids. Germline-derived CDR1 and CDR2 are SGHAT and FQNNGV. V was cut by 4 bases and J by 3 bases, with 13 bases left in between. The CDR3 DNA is TGTGCCAGCAGCTACATTGGGCTGGGCTACAATGAGCAGTTCTTC. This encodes CASSYIGLGYNEQFF.

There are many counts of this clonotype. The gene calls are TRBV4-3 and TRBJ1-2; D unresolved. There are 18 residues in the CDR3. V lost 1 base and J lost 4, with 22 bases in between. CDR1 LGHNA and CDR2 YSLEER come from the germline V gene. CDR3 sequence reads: CASSQVVVIGDRAYGYTF. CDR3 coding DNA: TGCGCCAGCAGCCAAGTTGTCGTGATCGGGGATAGGGCCTATGGCTACACCTTC.

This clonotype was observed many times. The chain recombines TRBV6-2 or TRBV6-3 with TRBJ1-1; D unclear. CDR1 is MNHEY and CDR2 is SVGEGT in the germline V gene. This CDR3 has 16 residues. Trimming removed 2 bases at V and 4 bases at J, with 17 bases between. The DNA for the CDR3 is TGTGCCAGCAGTTACCAGGACCCTTTCCCCGGCACTGAAGCTTTCTTT. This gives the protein CASSYQDPFPGTEAFF.

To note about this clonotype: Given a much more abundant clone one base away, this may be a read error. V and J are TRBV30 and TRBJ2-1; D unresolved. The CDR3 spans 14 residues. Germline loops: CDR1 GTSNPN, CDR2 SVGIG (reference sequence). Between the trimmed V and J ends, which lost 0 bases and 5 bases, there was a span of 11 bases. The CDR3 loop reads CAWSVGQPNNEQFF. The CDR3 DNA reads TGTGCCTGGAGTGTAGGTCAGCCGAACAATGAGCAGTTCTTC.

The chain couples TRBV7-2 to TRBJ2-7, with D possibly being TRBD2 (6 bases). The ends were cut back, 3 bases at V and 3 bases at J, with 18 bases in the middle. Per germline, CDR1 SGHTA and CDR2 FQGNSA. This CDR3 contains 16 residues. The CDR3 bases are TGTGCCAGCAGCTTGGAGGTCGGAGGGGCGCTCTACGAGCAGTACTTC. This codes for CASSLEVGGALYEQYF.

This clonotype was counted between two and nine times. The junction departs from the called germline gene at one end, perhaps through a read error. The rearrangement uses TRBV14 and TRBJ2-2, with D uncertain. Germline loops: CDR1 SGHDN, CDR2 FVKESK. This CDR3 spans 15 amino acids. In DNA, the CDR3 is TGTGCCGGCAGCCTCCGTGTTGCGAACACCGGGGAGCTGTTTTTT. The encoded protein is CAGSLRVANTGELFF.

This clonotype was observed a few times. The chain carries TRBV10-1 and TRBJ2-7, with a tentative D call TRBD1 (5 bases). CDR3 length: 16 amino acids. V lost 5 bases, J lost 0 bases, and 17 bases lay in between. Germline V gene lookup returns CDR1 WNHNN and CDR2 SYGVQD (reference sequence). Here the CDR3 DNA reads TGCGCCAGCAGTTCTATCTGGGGCCCTAGCTCCTACGAGCAGTACTTC. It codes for CASSSIWGPSSYEQYF.

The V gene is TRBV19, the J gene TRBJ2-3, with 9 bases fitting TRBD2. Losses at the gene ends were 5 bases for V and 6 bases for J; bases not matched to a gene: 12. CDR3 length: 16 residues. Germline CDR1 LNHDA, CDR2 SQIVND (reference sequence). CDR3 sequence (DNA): TGTGCCAGTAGTTACCTTAGCGGGAGTGGCGTGGATACGCAGTATTTT. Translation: CASSYLSGSGVDTQYF.

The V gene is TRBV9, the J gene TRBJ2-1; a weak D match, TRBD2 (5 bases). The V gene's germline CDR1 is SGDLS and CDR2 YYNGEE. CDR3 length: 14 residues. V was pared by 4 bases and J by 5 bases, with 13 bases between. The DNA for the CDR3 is TGTGCCAGCAGCCCTTTGACTACCCACAATGAGCAGTTCTTC. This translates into CASSPLTTHNEQFF. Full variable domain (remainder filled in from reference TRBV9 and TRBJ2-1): DSGVTQTPKHLITATGQRVTLRCSPRSGDLSVYWYQQSLDQGLQFLIQYYNGEERAKGNILERFSAQQFPDLHSELNLSSLELGDSALYFCASSPLTTHNEQFFGPGTRLTVL.

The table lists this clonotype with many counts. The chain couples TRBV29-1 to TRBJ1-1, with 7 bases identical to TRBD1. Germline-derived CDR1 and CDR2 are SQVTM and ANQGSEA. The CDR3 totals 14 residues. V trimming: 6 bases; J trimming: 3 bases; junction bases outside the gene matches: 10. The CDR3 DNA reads TGCAGCGTCCTAGACAGGGATTCGTACACTGAAGCTTTCTTT. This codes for CSVLDRDSYTEAFF.

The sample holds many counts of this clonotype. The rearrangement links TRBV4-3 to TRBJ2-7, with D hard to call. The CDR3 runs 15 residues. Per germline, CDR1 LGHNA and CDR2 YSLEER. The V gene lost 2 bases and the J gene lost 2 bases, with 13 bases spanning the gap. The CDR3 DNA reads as TGCGCCAGCAGCCAATCACCCGCTCCCGCCTACGAGCAGTACTTC. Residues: CASSQSPAPAYEQYF.

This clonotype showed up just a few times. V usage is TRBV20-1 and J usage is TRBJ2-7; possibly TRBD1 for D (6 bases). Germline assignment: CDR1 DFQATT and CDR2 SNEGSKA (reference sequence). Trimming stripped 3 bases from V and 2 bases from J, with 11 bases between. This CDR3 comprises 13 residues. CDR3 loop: CSARDRKPYEQYF. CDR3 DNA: TGCAGTGCTAGGGACAGAAAACCCTACGAGCAGTACTTC.

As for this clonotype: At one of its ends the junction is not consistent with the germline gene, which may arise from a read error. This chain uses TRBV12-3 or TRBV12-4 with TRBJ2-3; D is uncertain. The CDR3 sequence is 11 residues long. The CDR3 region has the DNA TGTACCAGCAGTTTTTCCGATACGCAGTATTTT. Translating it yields CTSSFSDTQYF.

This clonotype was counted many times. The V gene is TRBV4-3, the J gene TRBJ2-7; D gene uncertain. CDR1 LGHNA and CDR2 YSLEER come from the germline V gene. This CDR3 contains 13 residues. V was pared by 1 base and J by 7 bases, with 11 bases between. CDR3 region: CASSQGRLMEQYF. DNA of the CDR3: TGCGCCAGCAGCCAAGGGCGACTCATGGAGCAGTACTTC.